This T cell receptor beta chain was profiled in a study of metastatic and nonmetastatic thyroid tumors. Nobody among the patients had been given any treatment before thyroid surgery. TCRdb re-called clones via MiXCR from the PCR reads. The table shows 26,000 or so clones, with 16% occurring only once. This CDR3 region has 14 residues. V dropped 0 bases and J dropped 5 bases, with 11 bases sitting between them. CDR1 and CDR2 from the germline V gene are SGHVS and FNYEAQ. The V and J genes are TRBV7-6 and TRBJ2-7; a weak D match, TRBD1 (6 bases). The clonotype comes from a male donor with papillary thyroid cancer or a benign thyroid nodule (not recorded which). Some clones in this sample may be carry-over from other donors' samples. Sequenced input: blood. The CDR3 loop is CASSLAAAGDEQYF. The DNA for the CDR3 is TGTGCCAGCAGCTTAGCGGCGGCAGGGGACGAGCAGTACTTC. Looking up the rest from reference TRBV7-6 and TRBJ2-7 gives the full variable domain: GAGVSQSPRYKVTKRGQDVALRCDPISGHVSLYWYRQALGQGPEFLTYFNYEAQQDKSGLPNDRFSAERPEGSISTLTIQRTEQRDSAMYRCASSLAAAGDEQYFGPGTRLTVT.